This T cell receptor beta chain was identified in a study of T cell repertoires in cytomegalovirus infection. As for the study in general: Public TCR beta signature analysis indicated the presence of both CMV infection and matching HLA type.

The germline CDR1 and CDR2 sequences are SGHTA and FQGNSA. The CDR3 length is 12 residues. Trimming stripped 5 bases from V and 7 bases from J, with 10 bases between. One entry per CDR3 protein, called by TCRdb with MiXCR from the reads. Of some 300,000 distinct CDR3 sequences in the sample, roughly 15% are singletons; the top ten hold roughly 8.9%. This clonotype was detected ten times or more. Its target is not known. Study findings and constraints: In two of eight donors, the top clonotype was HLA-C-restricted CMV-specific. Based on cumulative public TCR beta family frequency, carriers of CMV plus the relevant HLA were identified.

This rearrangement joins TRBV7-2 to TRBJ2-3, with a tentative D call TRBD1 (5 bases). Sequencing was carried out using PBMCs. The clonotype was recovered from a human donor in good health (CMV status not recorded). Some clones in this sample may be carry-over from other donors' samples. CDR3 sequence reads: CASSQQAYTQYF. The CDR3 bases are TGTGCCAGCAGCCAACAGGCTTATACGCAGTATTTT.